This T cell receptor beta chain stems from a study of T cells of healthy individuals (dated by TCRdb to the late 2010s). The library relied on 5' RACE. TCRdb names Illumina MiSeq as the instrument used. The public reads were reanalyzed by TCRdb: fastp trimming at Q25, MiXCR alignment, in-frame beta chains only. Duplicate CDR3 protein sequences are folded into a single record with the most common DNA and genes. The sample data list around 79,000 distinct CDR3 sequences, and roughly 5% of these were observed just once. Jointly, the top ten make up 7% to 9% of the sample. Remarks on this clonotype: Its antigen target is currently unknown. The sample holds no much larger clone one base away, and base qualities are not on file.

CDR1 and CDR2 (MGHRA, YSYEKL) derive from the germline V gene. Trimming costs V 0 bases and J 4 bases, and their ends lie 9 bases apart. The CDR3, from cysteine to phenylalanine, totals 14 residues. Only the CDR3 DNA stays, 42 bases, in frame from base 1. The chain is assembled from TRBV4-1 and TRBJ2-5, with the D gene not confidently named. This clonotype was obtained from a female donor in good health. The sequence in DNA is TGCGCCAGCAGCCAAGATTCGGTTCGAGAGACCCAGTACTTC. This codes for CASSQDSVRETQYF.